This TCR beta chain derives from a study of shared clonotypes between healthy human individuals (dated by TCRdb to 2019 to 2021). About the full investigation: A couple of women and a few men aged 18 to 49 years were included in the cohort. For each donor, CD4 naive and CD4 memory were each run on three plates, CD8 naive on two plates, and CD8 memory on one plate. The study deeply sequenced blood TCR repertoires of five healthy adults to estimate repertoire size and the extent of clonotype sharing between individuals. Libraries were prepared and TCR repertoires were sequenced by different laboratories using diverse techniques, in order to increase sequencing depth and limit assay-specific biases. Between about 0.9 and 10 billion PBMCs per donor were obtained by leukapheresis.

As for this clone: Its antigen target is currently unknown. No base-level quality is on record; no much larger clone is a single base apart.

The donors were healthy, HIV-negative adults with no recently reported acute infections or vaccinations. All donors were Caucasian adults living in Nashville, Tennessee, USA. CD4+ T cells were enriched by magnetic negative selection, after which naive cells were positively selected on CD45RA and the negative fraction was taken as the memory subset. Blood was obtained by leukapheresis, after which PBMCs were separated by Ficoll-Histopaque density gradient centrifugation and cryopreserved in liquid nitrogen vapor phase. Analytical flow cytometry was used to check the purity and quantity of every magnetically sorted T cell population. Genomic DNA was isolated from each sorted fraction and quantified by UV absorbance on a Nanodrop 2000c. Using the deep immunoSEQ assay, TCR CDR3 regions were amplified from genomic DNA by multiplex PCR. Extracted genomic DNA from each cell subset was distributed evenly across all wells of several immunoSEQ 96-well plates, and each plate was treated as a replicate. For sorted subsets, approximately 200 ng of genomic DNA, equivalent to 25,000 to 30,000 T cell genomes, went into each replicate PCR. Purified libraries were measured with a Qubit 3.0 fluorometer, size-checked on a Bioanalyzer 2100, and measured again with the KAPA Library Quantification kit. Every immunoSEQ 96-well plate was sequenced on a separate single-read 150-cycle Illumina NextSeq 550 flow cell. As for how the authors treated the data: The immunoSEQ output contained only junctional sequences without quality scores, so filtering could not match that applied to full-length reads. To assign V/J genes and CDR3, sequences were annotated using PyIR, a Python wrapper for IgBLAST v1.9, with IMGT germline references. Any read was removed if the V/J assignment was weak (E-value above 1e-6), the CDR3 was missing, or the read contained stop codons, out-of-frame junctions, or ambiguous translated residues. V3J clonotypes were defined as sequences sharing the same inferred V gene, J gene, and CDR3 amino acid sequence. The percentage overlap between two repertoires was calculated by dividing the number of shared unique clonotypes by the size of the smaller repertoire. Three approaches were used to assess repertoire richness: RTK rarefaction, the Chao1 estimator, and Recon v2.1 estimates of unobserved clonotypes. For all TCRbeta clonotypes obtained by the gDNA method from a handful of donors, generation probabilities were computed with OLGA. Entries here come from immuneACCESS through TCRdb and include only in-frame sequences with V and J called. Some clones fail to appear in such tables; in the studies checked, an unresolved V gene covers under half of the shortfall, and the cause of the remainder is unknown. Clone size and the V and J calls come from that table; the DNA yielded D and trimming. Recorded for this sample are roughly 1,000,000 clones; approximately 80% of them occurred a single time. The top ten hold approximately 0.56% of the sample.

CDR1 and CDR2, looked up from the germline V gene (reference sequence), are WNHNN and SYGVQD. V is pared back by 4 bases and J by 0 bases, with 7 bases lying between the germline termini. Measured from the cysteine to the phenylalanine, the CDR3 is 14 residues long. The CDR3 DNA has 42 bases and is translated from base 1. The paper as a whole reports these results and caveats: Higher generation probabilities were observed for clonotypes shared by all four sorted-subset donors than for non-shared clonotypes. Pairwise subsampling led to the expectation that sequencing depth would affect the degree of clonotype sharing among donors. The small number of donors limited the genetic and exposure-history diversity represented. Sampling was restricted to blood, and TCR repertoires in tissue are likely to differ from TCR repertoires in blood. Rarefaction of sorted-subset datasets indicated incomplete sequencing despite the large sequencing depth. Sharing across several donors was observed for approximately 5% of naive CD4, over 3% of naive CD8, around 2.5% of memory CD4, and about 0.4% of memory CD8 clonotypes. Larger estimated clonotype richness was generally found for naive subsets than for memory subsets.

This clonotype originated in a man younger than 35 in good health. Some clones in this sample may be carry-over from other donors' samples. Sample: memory CD4+ T cells from PBMCs. The cell subset or site label here, explained by the study, means: CD45RA-negative fraction. The rearranged segments are TRBV10-1 and TRBJ2-1; the D gene is unclear. This receptor has the CDR3 CASSGIASYNEQFF. The DNA is TGCGCCAGCAGTGGGATCGCCTCCTACAATGAGCAGTTCTTC.